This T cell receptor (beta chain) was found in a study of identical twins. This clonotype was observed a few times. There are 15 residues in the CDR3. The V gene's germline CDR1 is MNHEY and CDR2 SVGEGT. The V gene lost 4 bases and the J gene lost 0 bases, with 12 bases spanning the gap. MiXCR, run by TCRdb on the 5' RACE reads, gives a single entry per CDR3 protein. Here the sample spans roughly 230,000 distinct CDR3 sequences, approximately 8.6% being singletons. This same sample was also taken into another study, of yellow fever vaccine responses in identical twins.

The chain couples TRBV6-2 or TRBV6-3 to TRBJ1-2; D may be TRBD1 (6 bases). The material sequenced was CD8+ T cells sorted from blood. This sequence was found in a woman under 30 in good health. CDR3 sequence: CASSSDRISNYGYTF. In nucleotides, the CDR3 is TGTGCCAGCAGTTCCGACAGGATTTCTAACTATGGCTACACCTTC.